A single T cell receptor beta chain is shown here with its context. Its antigen is still unknown. These data originate in a study of T-cell reconstitution after alpha-beta-depleted transplantation in children. As it was prepared, the TCRbeta library received unique molecular identifiers. TCRdb re-derived calls from the PCR reads in MiXCR, one entry per CDR3 protein. The sample carries about 600,000 distinct CDR3 sequences, under 30% recorded once. General study findings and limits: The origin of high day-60 TCRbeta diversity in some patients lay in surviving recipient T cells and thymic progenitors.

The CDR3 runs to 14 residues. V lost 1 base, J lost 1 base, and 10 bases lay in between. Germline V CDR1 and CDR2: SQVTM, ANQGSEA. The V and J genes are TRBV29-1 and TRBJ2-5; no firm D call. The source is a boy under two years old who had a stem cell transplant for acute myeloid leukemia, so the T cells may come from the graft donor. Sequencing used PBMCs, mostly from graft donor cells, obtained 360 days after TCRalphabeta/CD19-depleted stem cell transplant. CDR3 in amino acids: CSVEGGSFQETQYF. In DNA, the CDR3 is TGCAGCGTTGAAGGAGGCAGCTTCCAAGAGACCCAGTACTTC.